What follows are 6 T cell receptor beta chains derived from one specimen sequenced in a study of identical twins. TCRdb ran MiXCR on the 5' RACE reads and lists one entry per CDR3 protein. This sample has hundreds of thousands of distinct CDR3 sequences, with roughly 20% found just once. The same specimen was also included in a second study, on T cells expressing NK-cell markers.

Material: PBMCs. The source is a woman aged 18 to 35 in good health.

The V gene is TRBV7-9, the J gene TRBJ2-5, with D perhaps matching TRBD1 or TRBD2 (5 bases each). Trimming left V 5 bases short and J 6 bases short, with 16 bases between. The CDR3 is made up of 14 amino acids. Germline V gene lookup returns CDR1 SEHNR and CDR2 FQNEAQ (reference sequence). The CDR3 loop reads CASSGVGVKKTQYF. CDR3 nucleotide sequence: TGTGCCAGCAGCGGGGTGGGGGTAAAGAAGACCCAGTACTTC.

This clonotype was seen more than once but under ten times. The gene calls are TRBV25-1 and TRBJ2-1; D tentatively reads TRBD1 or TRBD2 (7 bases each). Deletions cut 10 bases from V and 7 bases from J, with 20 bases between. Germline CDR1 is MGHDK and CDR2 is SYGVNS. This CDR3 has 14 residues. The CDR3 sequence is CATSNRGGVNEQFF. Here the CDR3 DNA reads TGTGCCACCTCTAACAGGGGAGGGGTAAATGAGCAGTTCTTC.

The chain couples TRBV15 to TRBJ1-2, with no clear D. Trimming removed 3 bases from V and 4 bases from J, with 12 bases in between. The CDR3 totals 14 residues. Germline V gene sequence: CDR1 LNHNV, CDR2 YYDKDF (reference sequence). The CDR3 here is CATSSGPGAYGYTF. In DNA, the CDR3 is TGTGCCACCAGCAGTGGTCCTGGCGCCTATGGCTACACCTTC. Supplemented by reference TRBV15 and TRBJ1-2, the full variable domain reads DAMVIQNPRYQVTQFGKPVTLSCSQTLNHNVMYWYQQKSSQAPKLLFHYYDKDFNNEADTPDNFQSRRPNTSFCFLDIRSPGLGDTAMYLCATSSGPGAYGYTFGSGTRLTVV.

This clonotype was recorded a few times. The rearrangement joins TRBV5-1 to TRBJ1-2; 8 nucleotides agree with TRBD1. Unmatched junction bases numbered 11, after V lost 2 bases and J lost 2 bases. This CDR3 is 17 amino acids long. Looked up from germline, CDR1 is SGHRS and CDR2 is YFSETQ. The chain's CDR3 is CASSFQPGTGDNYGYTF. The CDR3 region has the DNA TGCGCCAGCAGCTTCCAACCCGGGACAGGAGACAACTATGGCTACACCTTC.

This clonotype was seen more than once but under ten times. The V and J genes are TRBV20-1 and TRBJ2-1, with D unclear. The CDR3 consists of 13 residues. V was trimmed by 5 bases and J by 0 bases, leaving 8 bases between them. CDR1 and CDR2 (germline): DFQATT, SNEGSKA (reference sequence). The CDR3 here is CSAYWSSYNEQFF. The CDR3 nucleotides are TGCAGTGCTTACTGGAGCTCCTACAATGAGCAGTTCTTC.

The rearrangement uses TRBV9 and TRBJ2-1; the D gene is possibly TRBD2 (6 bases). Germline-derived CDR1 and CDR2 are SGDLS and YYNGEE. V was trimmed by 0 bases and J by 1 base, leaving 8 bases between them. This CDR3 is built from 15 residues. The CDR3 bases are TGTGCCAGCAGCGTAGGCGGGGAGTCCTACAATGAGCAGTTCTTC. Translated: CASSVGGESYNEQFF. Looking up the rest from reference TRBV9 and TRBJ2-1 gives the full variable domain: DSGVTQTPKHLITATGQRVTLRCSPRSGDLSVYWYQQSLDQGLQFLIQYYNGEERAKGNILERFSAQQFPDLHSELNLSSLELGDSALYFCASSVGGESYNEQFFGPGTRLTVL.